The clone carrying this TCR beta chain was counted many times. The antigen remains unidentified. These data belong to a study of T cells in Graves' hyperthyroidism and ophthalmopathy. The wider study: Any treatment followed the collection of peripheral blood at initial diagnosis.

The CDR3 runs 15 residues. Germline CDR1 SGDLS, CDR2 YYNGEE. V was pared by 0 bases and J by 3 bases, with 13 bases between. Study results and limitations: Ophthalmopathy could be told apart from stable hyperthyroidism with a 13 V-J model. Among clonotypes expanded in thyroid above 0.001, most were also found in blood.

RNA transcripts gave rise to amplified TCR beta CDR3 regions. RT-PCR in the first round (using the HTBI primer set) targeted the TCR CDR3. Using its own MiXCR run on the multiplex PCR reads, TCRdb lists one record per CDR3 protein. The sample has around 600,000 distinct CDR3 sequences; about 14% are singletons. What was sequenced was blood. This chain joins TRBV9 and TRBJ2-7, with D possibly being TRBD1 or TRBD2 (5 bases each). This clonotype originated in a woman aged 45-60 years with Graves' ophthalmopathy. The CDR3 spells CASSVGVGRGYEQYF. In nucleotides, the CDR3 is TGTGCCAGCAGCGTAGGGGTGGGACGAGGCTACGAGCAGTACTTC.